Sequencing of this T cell receptor beta chain was carried out in a study of cytomegalovirus exposure and HLA in healthy donors. Study-wide results and limits: The authors enumerated over 150 TCR beta chains as linked to cytomegalovirus. Previous analysis showed most TCR beta V segments were productive about 87% or about 30% of the time. Many donors shared some public TCRs, even though most TCR sequences were rare.

The ends were cut back, 5 bases at V and 11 bases at J, with 13 bases in the middle. Germline V lookup: CDR1 DFQATT, CDR2 SNEGSKA (reference sequence). The CDR3 consists of 11 residues. Use of 60 Vbeta and 13 Jbeta primers characterized the PCR. Method: immunoSEQ multiplex PCR; TCRdb's copy keeps in-frame clones and lacks some. Among over 150,000 clones, 80% were seen once, and the ten largest hold 1%. Comments on this clone: Its antigen is not identified.

Material: PBMCs. This clonotype was sampled from a woman between 50 and 59 years old in good health and CMV-seropositive. The chain couples TRBV20-1 to TRBJ2-1; D remains unclear. CDR3: CSAGYLVKQFF. The CDR3 DNA sequence: TGCAGTGCTGGGTATCTAGTCAAGCAGTTCTTC.